This T cell receptor beta chain was sequenced during a study of cytomegalovirus exposure and HLA in healthy donors (dated by TCRdb to 2017 to 2019). Some background on the complete study: According to an earlier analysis of 587 of the donors, roughly 180 million T cells yielded 117 million unique TCR beta sequences and 276 Gb of sequence data. An early release that covered about 640 HLA-typed donors contained 300 to 350 gigabases of sequencing data and 65 million to 100 million unique TCR sequences. The genetic ancestry cluster associated with self-reported Caucasian donors included 65% to 90% of the roughly 380 genotyped donors. The study aimed to test whether signatures of past pathogen exposure could be identified by cataloging public T cell receptors. Using immunosequencing, the study profiled T cell repertoires from about 650 subjects and related those repertoires to cytomegalovirus serostatus. In addition to the first cohort of roughly 670 subjects, a separate validation cohort of 120 different subjects was used. High-throughput TCR immunosequencing, statistical association of individual TCRs with disease status, and machine learning were combined to predict cytomegalovirus infection status. In a later analysis, previously published TCR beta repertoires from some 640 donors were re-analyzed and high-resolution HLA genotyping was added so that TCR occurrence patterns could be studied. Rather than using new phenotypic data, the later analysis identified candidate immune exposures from TCR beta sequences and from how often those sequences occurred across donors. To decide whether each TCR beta V gene segment behaved as functional or pseudogenic, an earlier analysis of 587 of the donors relied on high-throughput TCR beta sequencing. Alongside the repertoire data, information on donor age, sex, ethnicity and CMV serostatus was compiled. A later genetic analysis took genome-wide SNP genotypes for about three fifths of the roughly 670 donors and used that subset as a discovery cohort. All discovery cohort repertoires had been generated using a single sequencing platform. HLA typing covered class I and class II loci at four-digit resolution. Typing coverage differed by locus: A, B, C, DRB1 and DQB1 were typed in roughly 620-630 donors, DQA1 in about 510, DPA1 in 606, and DPB1 in approximately 450. Because of strong linkage in the cohort, five DR-DQ haplotypes were treated as single units for association and clustering. On average, 235,054 unique TCR beta nucleotide sequences were sequenced per donor among a few hundred genotyped donors of the cohort, with roughly 18% of those sequences being non-productive. Overall study outcomes, separate from this receptor: Because the 87-base-pair reads could not distinguish some IMGT-functional V segments, including TRBV6-2 and TRBV6-3, those segments were excluded. Because counts were too low, about 15 rarely observed V segments, including chromosome 9 orphons, were left out of the earlier analysis of a few hundred of the donors. Presence/absence analyses assumed roughly uniform sequencing depth across donors, an assumption that may not hold. V-gene and J-gene trimming of TCR beta chains was associated with a missense DCLRE1C variant in a later genetic analysis, and the association was replicated in an independent cohort. The only immune exposure information available for the cohort was CMV serostatus. In an earlier analysis of about 550 of the donors, most TCR beta V segments were observed in productive rearrangements about 87% or about 30% of the time, broadly matching IMGT annotations. In a later analysis, HLA-associated TCR beta chains were found to be more clonally expanded and to have lower generation probabilities than equally common non-associated chains. Assigning TCR associations to individual alleles was difficult when HLA alleles, especially DR and DQ, strongly co-occurred. A later analysis reported that several top co-occurrence clusters appeared linked to parvovirus B19, influenza, CMV and Epstein-Barr virus. This cohort had only TCR beta chains sequenced, and the lack of alpha or paired-chain data limited which features could be detected. Linkage disequilibrium might explain the correlated functional status among segregating V segments, but an unknown experimental factor could not be ruled out. In both the original and validation cohorts, the classifier was reported to diagnose cytomegalovirus status with high specificity and sensitivity. A cluster of highly shared sequence variants was judged likely to represent a technical artifact of the sequencing pipeline. A further reported finding was that TCR beta sequences accurately predicted the HLA-A and HLA-B alleles for most subjects in the first cohort. HLA typing was unavailable for some donors at each locus, so association tests used only the typed subset. Compared with the 666-donor mean, donors in an Asian-associated ancestry cluster had fewer N-insertions in productive TCRs, according to a later genetic analysis. In vitro tests confirmed that three of the cytomegalovirus-associated TCR beta chains recognize cytomegalovirus antigens. At a false discovery rate of 0.05, a later analysis linked about 17,000 TCR beta sequences to specific HLA alleles. Most CMV-associated TCR beta chains appeared to be HLA-restricted in a later analysis, and the HLA associations seemed to be driven largely by CMV exposure. In the study, 150 to 200 TCR beta chains were listed as associated with cytomegalovirus. Most TCR sequences were observed very rarely across donors, whereas some public TCRs were present in many individuals. According to the authors, the approach could potentially be generalized to other disease states and immunological phenotypes. A later analysis found that TCR association rates varied across HLA loci, with DRB1 alleles showing the most associated TCRs and HLA-C alleles the fewest.

The cohort consisted of 666 healthy bone marrow donors. At the time of sampling, every cohort member was nominally healthy, though immune exposures that went unrecorded were likely present. The donor was CMV seronegative and was included in the group of hundreds of seronegative cohort members. Every donor gave a peripheral blood sample, and the peripheral blood mononuclear cells from that sample were used for TCR beta sequencing. The Qiagen DNeasy Blood Extraction Kit was used to extract genomic DNA from the blood cell samples. The library relied on the immunoSEQ multiplex PCR assay. For the multiplex PCR, a mixture combining 60 forward primers for TCR Vbeta segments and 13 reverse primers for TCR Jbeta segments was used. Amplification of the CDR3 region of rearranged TCR beta genes was performed with a multiplex PCR assay on genomic DNA. The amplified TCR beta libraries were sequenced on the Illumina HiSeq System as 87-base-pair reads. The paper's data handling went like this. A later analysis counted about 80 million unique TCR beta chains across the 690 or so repertoires, and around 12 million of these chains were shared by at least two donors. A nearest-neighbor algorithm error-corrected the raw reads and collapsed the reads into unique sequences, merging closely related sequences to remove PCR and sequencing errors. To assign V, D and J gene segments, CDR3 sequences were aligned to IMGT reference sequences. For a sequence to be retained, a match of at least six nucleotides was required to both a V gene segment and a J gene segment. A rearrangement counted as productive if the CDR3 had no stop codons and remained in frame with V and J, and every other rearrangement counted as non-productive. Following IMGT convention, CDR3 was defined as the stretch from the second conserved V-encoded cysteine to the conserved J-encoded phenylalanine. Sequences without an unambiguous match to a single V gene segment were excluded from the earlier analysis of approximately 600 of the donors. In an earlier analysis of approximately 590 of the donors, a V segment was called functional when productive rearrangements were above 56.7%, and segregating when the standard deviation between donors exceeded 5%. A statistical classification framework was built to diagnose cytomegalovirus status from the catalog of TCR beta chain sequences. In a later analysis, TCR nucleotide sequences were compared against IMGT/GENE-DB human TR gene sequences so that V and J genes could be assigned. In a later analysis, CDR3 sequences and most-parsimonious VDJ recombination scenarios were assigned using the TCRdist pipeline. A later analysis defined each TCR beta chain by its CDR3 amino acid sequence plus V-gene family, and excluded reads lacking a unique V-gene family. To address suspected cross-contamination and a sequencing artifact, a later analysis removed under 600 highly shared, low-generation-probability nucleotide sequences. In a later analysis, a clonal expansion index was calculated for each public chain from normalized within-repertoire ranks of inferred template counts. Generation probabilities in a later analysis came from a VDJ recombination model fitted to out-of-frame rearrangements, and those results were checked against IGoR. In a later analysis, hypergeometric tests were used to score TCR-TCR, TCR-HLA and TCR-CMV co-occurrence, with a repertoire-size bias correction applied to TCR pairs. False discovery rates were estimated in a later analysis by permuting HLA or CMV assignments 20 times. In a later analysis, co-occurring TCRs were grouped with DBSCAN, and TCRdist sequence similarity was added when clustering was performed within HLA-allele-positive subsets. Co-occurrence clustering excluded repertoires with fewer than 30,000 or more than 120,000 public chains, plus five with anomalous nucleotide sharing. What TCRdb holds here is the immuneACCESS table cut down to in-frame rearrangements. Part of the clones is not present; checked against another copy, under half of the missing clones reflect an unresolved V gene, and the others are unexplained. The V and J calls and the clone size are those of that table, but D and trimming were determined from the DNA. Within this sample are about 180,000 clones, with about three quarters of them counted one time only. The ten top clones hold 5.7% of the sample.

Worth noting for this clone: What this receptor recognizes is not known. Base qualities are not provided; no much larger clone lies one nucleotide away.

The CDR3 contains 16 residues, cysteine and phenylalanine counted. Only the CDR3 region is kept as DNA, spanning 48 bases read in frame from base 1. The CDR1 and CDR2 encoded by the germline V gene are MGHRA and YSYEKL. V is cut back by 2 bases and J by 7 bases, with 5 bases in the junction unmatched. The chain couples TRBV4-1 to TRBJ2-2, with TRBD1 matching 12 junction bases. This receptor was obtained from a man aged 40-55 years in good health and CMV-seronegative. The sequenced sample consisted of PBMCs. This receptor has the CDR3 CASSQHGTGGIGELFF. The base sequence is TGCGCCAGCAGCCAACATGGGACAGGGGGCATCGGGGAGCTGTTTTTT.